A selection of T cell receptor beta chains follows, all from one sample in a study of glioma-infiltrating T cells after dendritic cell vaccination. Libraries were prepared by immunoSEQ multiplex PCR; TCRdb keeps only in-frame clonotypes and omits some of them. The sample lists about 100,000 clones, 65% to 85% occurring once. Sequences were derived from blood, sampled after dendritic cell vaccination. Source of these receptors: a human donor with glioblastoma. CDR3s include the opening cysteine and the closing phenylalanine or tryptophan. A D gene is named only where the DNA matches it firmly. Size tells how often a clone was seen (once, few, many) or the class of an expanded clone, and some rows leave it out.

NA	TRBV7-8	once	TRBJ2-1	TGTGCCAGCAGCGCCCGGGACCCAGGGGTTGGTGGTGAGCAGTTCTTC	CASSARDPGVGGEQFF
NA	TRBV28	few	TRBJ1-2	TGTGCCAGCAGTGTGCCAGGTGGCGGCTACACCTTC	CASSVPGGGYTF
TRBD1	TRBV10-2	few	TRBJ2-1	TGCGCCAGCAGTGAGTCGGGGGACAGGGGGAGTAATGAGCAGTTCTTC	CASSESGDRGSNEQFF
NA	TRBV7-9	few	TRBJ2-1	TGTGCCAGCAGCTCCCTAACCTCCGGGACTCAAAAGAGCAATGAGCAGTTCTTC	CASSSLTSGTQKSNEQFF
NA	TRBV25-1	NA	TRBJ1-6	TGTGCCAGCAGTGAATTGGGCAGGGCTTCACCCCTCCACTTT	CASSELGRASPLHF
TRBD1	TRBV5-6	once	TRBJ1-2	TGTGCCAGCAGCTTTGGACAGGGCTTAGATGGCTACACCTTC	CASSFGQGLDGYTF
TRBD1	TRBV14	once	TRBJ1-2	TGTGCCAGCAGCATTTCCGGGACAGGCGGTACCTATGGCTACACCTTC	CASSISGTGGTYGYTF
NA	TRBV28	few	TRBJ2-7	TGTGCCAGCAGTTTCAGCGGGACAAAAAAGTTTCTGTACTTC	CASSFSGTKKFLYF
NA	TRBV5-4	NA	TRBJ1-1	TGTGCCAGCAGCTTGGGAGATTACACTGAAGCTTTCTTT	CASSLGDYTEAFF
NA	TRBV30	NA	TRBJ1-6	TGTGCCTGGAGCCTCCTAGGCTTCTATAATTCACCCCTCCACTTT	CAWSLLGFYNSPLHF
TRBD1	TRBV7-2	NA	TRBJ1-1	TGTGCCAGCAGCCCGTCAGGGGGTAGGACTGAAGCTTTCTTT	CASSPSGGRTEAFF
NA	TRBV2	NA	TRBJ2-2	TGTGCCAGCACCTATACTTGGGAAGGGGTCACCGGGGAGCTGTTTTTT	CASTYTWEGVTGELFF
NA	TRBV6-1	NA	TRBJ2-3	TGTGCCAGCAGTAGACTAGGCGCTAGCACAGATACGCAGTATTTT	CASSRLGASTDTQYF
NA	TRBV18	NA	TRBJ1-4	TGTGCCAGCTCACCAGCGGAAAAACTGTTTTTT	CASSPAEKLFF
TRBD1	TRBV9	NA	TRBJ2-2	TGTGCCAGCAGCTCTACCGCCGGGACAGCTACTTACACCGGGGAGCTGTTTTTT	CASSSTAGTATYTGELFF
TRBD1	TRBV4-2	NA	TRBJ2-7	TGTGCCAGCAGCCAAGATCGAGGGGGCTGGTACGAGCAGTACTTC	CASSQDRGGWYEQYF
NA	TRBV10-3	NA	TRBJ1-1	TGTGCCATCAGCGCCGCCCGGGGGAACACTGAAGCTTTCTTT	CAISAARGNTEAFF
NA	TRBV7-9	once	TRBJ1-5	TGTGCCAGCAGCAGACTTCAGGGTCAGCCCCAGCATTTT	CASSRLQGQPQHF
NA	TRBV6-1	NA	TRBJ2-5	TGTGCCAGCAGTGAATCGGGAGTTGGGGAGACCCAGTACTTC	CASSESGVGETQYF
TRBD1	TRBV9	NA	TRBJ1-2	TGTGCCAGCAGCGTATTGGGGACAGGGGTCTATGGCTACACCTTC	CASSVLGTGVYGYTF
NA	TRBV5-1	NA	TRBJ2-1	TGCGCCAGCAGCTTGGAGGGAGTTGGCTCCTACAATGAGCAGTTCTTC	CASSLEGVGSYNEQFF
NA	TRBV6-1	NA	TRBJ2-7	TGTGCCAGCAGATCTGAGGGGGCCTACGAGCAGTACTTC	CASRSEGAYEQYF
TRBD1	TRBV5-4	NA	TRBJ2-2	TGTGCCAGCAGAGAAGGACAGGGGGCTTTCGGGGAGCTGTTTTTT	CASREGQGAFGELFF
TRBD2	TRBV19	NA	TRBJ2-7	TGTGCCAGTAGTATAGGTACCCGACTAGCGGATCGTGAAGAGCAGTACTTC	CASSIGTRLADREEQYF
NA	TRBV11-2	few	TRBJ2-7	TGTGCCAGCAGCGGACCATGGACAGCAGCCTACGAGCAGTACTTC	CASSGPWTAAYEQYF
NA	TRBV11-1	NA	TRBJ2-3	TGTGCCAGCAGCCCCCCGGGAGCGGGCGCAGATACGCAGTATTTT	CASSPPGAGADTQYF
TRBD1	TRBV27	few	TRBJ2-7	TGTGCCAGCAGTTCTCGACAGGGAATAGACTACGAGCAGTACTTC	CASSSRQGIDYEQYF
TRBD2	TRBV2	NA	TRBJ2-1	TGTGCCAGCAGTGAACTAGCGGGGGAGTACAATGAGCAGTTCTTC	CASSELAGEYNEQFF
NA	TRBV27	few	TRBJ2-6	TGTGCCAGCAGCCGCGGACAGCCCGACCGGGCCAACGTCCTGACTTTC	CASSRGQPDRANVLTF
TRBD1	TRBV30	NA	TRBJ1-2	TGTGCCTGGGACCGGGACAGGACATCCTATGGCTACACCTTC	CAWDRDRTSYGYTF
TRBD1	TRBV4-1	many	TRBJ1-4	TGCGCCAGCAGCCAAGATAGGGGGCTCAAGCGGGAAAAACTGTTTTTT	CASSQDRGLKREKLFF
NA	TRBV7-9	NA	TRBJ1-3	TGTGCCAGCAGCGTTAACAGGGCGGCCTCTGGAAACACCATATATTTT	CASSVNRAASGNTIYF
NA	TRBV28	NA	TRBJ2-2	TGTGCCAGCAAGGGTTCGGCGGGAACGGGCACCGGGGAGCTGTTTTTT	CASKGSAGTGTGELFF
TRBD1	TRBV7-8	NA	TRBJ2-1	TGTGCCAGCAGCCTTGGGACAGCCTACAATGAGCAGTTCTTC	CASSLGTAYNEQFF
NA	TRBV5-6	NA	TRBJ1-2	TGTGCCAGCAGCTCCCCGGCAGGGATCAACGGCTACACCTTC	CASSSPAGINGYTF
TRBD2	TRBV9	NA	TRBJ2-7	TGTGCCAGCAGCGTAGGGACTAGCGGGTCATACGAGCAGTACTTC	CASSVGTSGSYEQYF
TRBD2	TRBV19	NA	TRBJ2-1	TGTGCCAGTAGTAAGATGGCTAGCGGGTATAATGAGCAGTTCTTC	CASSKMASGYNEQFF
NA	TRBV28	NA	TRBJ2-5	TGTGCCAGCAGTTTAACGACAGGGAGGTCAGAGACCCAGTACTTC	CASSLTTGRSETQYF
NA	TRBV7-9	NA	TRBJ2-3	TGTGCCAGCAGCTTAGTTCCAGATACAGATACGCAGTATTTT	CASSLVPDTDTQYF
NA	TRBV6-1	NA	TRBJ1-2	TGTGCCAGCAGTAGGGGGACACAAGCTAACTATGGCTACACCTTC	CASSRGTQANYGYTF
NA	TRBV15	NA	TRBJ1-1	TGTGCCACCGGTGGGTGGAGGGACACTGAAGCTTTCTTT	CATGGWRDTEAFF
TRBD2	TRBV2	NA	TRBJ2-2	TGTGCCAGCAGTCCGGGACTAGCGAGCACCGGGGAGCTGTTTTTT	CASSPGLASTGELFF